This TCR beta chain originates from a study of blood T cell repertoires in COVID-19. At the level of the study: Acute and convalescent COVID-19 specimens originated in the United States, Italy and Spain.

The method was immunoSEQ multiplex PCR; TCRdb's version includes in-frame clones alone and lacks a portion of them. The sample holds about 210,000 clones, roughly 75% seen once. Germline lookup yields CDR1 LNHDA and CDR2 SQIVND (reference sequence). The CDR3 consists of 15 residues. After removal of 3 bases from V and 7 bases from J, the junction contained 5 bases not matched to a gene. Sequencing was carried out using peripheral blood. The chain uses TRBV19 and TRBJ2-3, with TRBD2 matching 12 bases. The clonotype was recovered from a woman in her 70s with acute or convalescent COVID-19. This CDR3 is CASSILAGGPYTQYF. DNA of the CDR3: TGTGCCAGTAGTATCCTAGCGGGGGGGCCCTATACGCAGTATTTT. Looking up the rest from reference TRBV19 and TRBJ2-3 gives the full variable domain: DGGITQSPKYLFRKEGQNVTLSCEQNLNHDAMYWYRQDPGQGLRLIYYSQIVNDFQKGDIAEGYSVSREKKESFPLTVTSAQKNPTAFYLCASSILAGGPYTQYFGPGTRLTVL.